This T cell receptor beta chain was identified in a study of response to subunit inactivated influenza vaccine. The germline V gene has CDR1 ENHRY and CDR2 SYGVKD. After removal of 1 base from V and 9 bases from J, the junction contained 2 bases not matched to a gene. This CDR3 spans 14 amino acids. TCRdb re-called the RT-PCR reads through MiXCR, storing one row per CDR3 protein. Seen here are about 570,000 distinct CDR3 sequences, approximately 10% observed once, and the top ten hold approximately 11%. This sample also appeared in a second study, on T cells expressing NK-cell markers. That paper states: The authors generated TCR beta cDNA through 5'RACE template switching with UMIs. Dominant NKG2C+ clonotypes were found to form roughly 1.0-7.5% of CD8+ T cells in 5 or 6 donors.

This sequence joins TRBV10-3 and TRBJ1-6, with TRBD1 identical over 8 bases. This clonotype originated in a man aged 45-65 years who received an inactivated influenza vaccine. Sequenced material: PBMCs from blood, taken on the day of vaccination. CDR3 nucleotides: TGTGCCATCAGTGAGTGGGACAGGTTTTCACCCCTCCACTTT. The encoded protein is CAISEWDRFSPLHF.